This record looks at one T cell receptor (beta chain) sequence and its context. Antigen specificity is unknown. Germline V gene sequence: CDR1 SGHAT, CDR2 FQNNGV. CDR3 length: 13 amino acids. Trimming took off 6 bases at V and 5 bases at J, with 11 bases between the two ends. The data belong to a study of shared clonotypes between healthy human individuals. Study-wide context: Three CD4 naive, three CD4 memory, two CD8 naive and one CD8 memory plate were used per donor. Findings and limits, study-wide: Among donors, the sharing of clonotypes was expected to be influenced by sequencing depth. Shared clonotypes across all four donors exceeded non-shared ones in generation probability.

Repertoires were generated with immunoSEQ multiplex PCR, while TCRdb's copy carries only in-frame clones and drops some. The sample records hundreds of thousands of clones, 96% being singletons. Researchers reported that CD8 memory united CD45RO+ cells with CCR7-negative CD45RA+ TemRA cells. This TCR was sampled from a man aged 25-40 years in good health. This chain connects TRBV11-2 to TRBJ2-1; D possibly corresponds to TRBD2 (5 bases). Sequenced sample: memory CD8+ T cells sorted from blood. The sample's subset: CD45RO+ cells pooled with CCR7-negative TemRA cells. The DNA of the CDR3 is TGTGCCAGCAGTTATAGCGAGAACAATGAGCAGTTCTTC. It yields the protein CASSYSENNEQFF.